What follows describes a single T cell receptor beta chain. Germline values: CDR1 SQVTM, CDR2 ANQGSEA. The CDR3 runs to 13 residues. V lost 6 bases, J lost 2 bases, and 13 bases lay in between. The method was immunoSEQ multiplex PCR; TCRdb's version includes in-frame clones alone and lacks a portion of them. The profile shows about 130,000 clones, around nine tenths of them singletons. This sample is drawn from a study of cytomegalovirus exposure and HLA in healthy donors. V gene TRBV29-1 combines with J gene TRBJ1-2; D unresolved. The origin of this receptor is a man aged 25 to 40 in good health and CMV-seronegative. Source material: PBMCs. CDR3 loop: CSVGSNQNYGYTF. The CDR3 nucleotides are TGCAGCGTCGGGTCCAACCAGAACTATGGCTACACCTTC. Filled out from reference TRBV29-1 and TRBJ1-2, the complete variable domain reads SAVISQKPSRDICQRGTSLTIQCQVDSQVTMMFWYRQQPGQSLTLIATANQGSEATYESGFVIDKFPISRPNLTFSTLTVSNMSPEDSSIYLCSVGSNQNYGYTFGSGTRLTVV.